Shown below are 19 T cell receptor beta chains from a single sample sequenced in a study of shared clonotypes between healthy human individuals. Some clones are missing from TCRdb's copy, which holds only in-frame ones; the method was immunoSEQ multiplex PCR. In the table there are tens of thousands of clones, about 61% of which are singletons. The sample consisted of memory CD8+ T cells sorted from blood. The subset denotes: CD45RO+ cells pooled with CCR7-negative TemRA cells. These receptor sequences come from a man under 40 in good health.

This clone was detected a few times. The rearrangement uses TRBV19 and TRBJ2-3; 8 bases map to TRBD1. With V trimmed by 9 bases and J by 1 base, 6 bases remained unmatched. Germline CDR1 and CDR2: LNHDA and SQIVND (reference sequence). This CDR3 contains 14 residues. The CDR3 protein is CASHSGQGTDTQYF. CDR3 coding DNA: TGTGCCAGCCACTCGGGACAGGGCACAGATACGCAGTATTTT.

J is TRBJ2-5 and V is TRBV19, with D maybe TRBD2 (6 bases). V gave up 3 bases and J gave up 0 bases, with 11 bases separating them. Germline CDR1 reads LNHDA; CDR2 reads SQIVND (reference sequence). This CDR3 has 15 residues. The CDR3 bases are TGTGCCAGTAGTATTGGCGGGATGTACCAAGAGACCCAGTACTTC. As protein: CASSIGGMYQETQYF.

This clone was found many times. The chain combines TRBV5-5 with TRBJ1-5, with D possibly TRBD1 on 5 matching bases. The CDR3 is 14 amino acids. V lost 0 bases and J lost 5, with 9 bases in between. Germline CDR1 reads SGHKS; CDR2 reads YYEKEE (reference sequence). The CDR3 DNA reads TGTGCCAGCAGCTTGGCGGCAGGGCATCAGCCCCAGCATTTT. It codes for CASSLAAGHQPQHF. Full variable domain (rest looked up from reference TRBV5-5 and TRBJ1-5): DAGVTQSPTHLIKTRGQQVTLRCSPISGHKSVSWYQQVLGQGPQFIFQYYEKEERGRGNFPDRFSARQFPNYSSELNVNALLLGDSALYLCASSLAAGHQPQHFGDGTRLSIL.

The CDR3 sequence is CASSLLGQEGTEAFF. CDR3 bases: TGTGCCAGCAGTTTATTAGGACAAGAGGGCACTGAAGCTTTCTTT. V and J are TRBV27 and TRBJ1-1; a weak D match, TRBD1 (5 bases). The CDR3 is made up of 15 amino acids. From germline, CDR1 is MNHEY and CDR2 SMNVEV (reference sequence). Trimming took 1 base from V and 4 from J, leaving 13 bases between them.

In this sample, this clone turned up a few times. J is TRBJ1-5 and V is TRBV28, with a tentative D call TRBD1 (5 bases). The V gene's germline CDR1 is MDHEN and CDR2 SYDVKM. The CDR3 is 12 amino acids. Trimming took 10 bases from V and 7 from J, leaving 14 bases between them. As DNA, the CDR3 is TGTGCCACCTATACGGGGGACCAGCCCCAGCATTTT. This sequence encodes CATYTGDQPQHF.

With respect to this clone: A read error may be the cause here, since a much bigger clone is one base away. This same CDR3 is encoded by further DNA sequences in the sample. This rearrangement joins TRBV28 to TRBJ1-2; D ambiguous. Germline V gene sequence: CDR1 MDHEN, CDR2 SYDVKM. This CDR3 comprises 11 residues. V gave up 3 bases and J gave up 4 bases, with 3 bases separating them. CDR3 nucleotide sequence: TGTGCCAGCAGTTTCGTCTATGGCTACACCTTC. This codes for CASSFVYGYTF.

This chain uses TRBV25-1 with TRBJ2-7, with a tentative D call TRBD1 (7 bases). The CDR3 covers 13 residues. Germline V lookup: CDR1 MGHDK, CDR2 SYGVNS. The V end was cut by 4 bases, the J end by 7 bases, with 14 bases between. In DNA, the CDR3 is TGTGCCAGCAGTGTAGGGGGCGCGGGGGAGCAGTACTTC. Amino acids: CASSVGGAGEQYF.

The V gene is TRBV5-6, the J gene TRBJ2-7, with D possibly TRBD1 on 6 matching bases. Trimming removed 4 bases at V and 4 bases at J, with 27 bases between. Per the germline V gene, CDR1 is SGHDT and CDR2 is YYEEEE. The CDR3 totals 18 residues. DNA of the CDR3: TGTGCCAGCAGCCCCACAGGGAACGCCAACAGGTTCTATTACGAGCAGTACTTC. The encoded protein is CASSPTGNANRFYYEQYF.

This clone was recorded many times. CDR3 nucleotide sequence: TGTGCTAGTGGTTGGACAGGGAACACTGAAGCTTTCTTT. It specifies CASGWTGNTEAFF. The chain joins TRBV12-5 to TRBJ1-1; 7 bases are a match to TRBD1. The CDR3 consists of 13 residues. Unmatched junction bases numbered 0, after V lost 4 bases and J lost 1 base. CDR1 is LGHNT and CDR2 is FRNRAP in the germline V gene.

This clone came up a few times. The chain joins TRBV7-8 to TRBJ2-1; TRBD1 matches 7 bases. V was clipped by 4 bases and J by 0 bases; unmatched bases: 9. The CDR3 contains 17 residues. In germline, CDR1 is SGHVS, CDR2 FQNEAQ. The CDR3 coding sequence is TGTGCCAGCAGCTCAGGGACAGCCTACAACTCCTACAATGAGCAGTTCTTC. It specifies CASSSGTAYNSYNEQFF.

This clone was seen a handful of times. CDR3 sequence: CASSDSGHYEQYF. CDR3 bases: TGTGCCAGCAGTGATAGCGGGCACTACGAGCAGTACTTC. The chain joins TRBV25-1 to TRBJ2-7; 7 bases line up with TRBD2. V was clipped by 3 bases and J by 3 bases; unmatched bases: 2. The CDR3 covers 13 residues. Germline V CDR1 and CDR2: MGHDK, SYGVNS.

The chain couples TRBV27 to TRBJ2-7, with no clear D. Per the germline V gene, CDR1 is MNHEY and CDR2 is SMNVEV (reference sequence). CDR3 length: 15 amino acids. Between the trimmed V and J ends, which lost 2 bases and 1 base, there was a span of 12 bases. This chain's CDR3 is CASSLGAERSYEQYF. CDR3 nucleotides: TGTGCCAGCAGTTTAGGCGCGGAAAGGTCCTACGAGCAGTACTTC.

About this clone: At one end, the junction sequence differs from germline, possibly due to a read error. The chain combines TRBV7-7 with TRBJ1-1; D uncertain. The CDR3 spans 13 residues. Germline CDR1 reads SSHAT; CDR2 reads FNYEAQ (reference sequence). The CDR3 nucleotides read TGTGCTAGCAGCTTAAACGAGAACACTGAAGCTTTCTTT. Translated: CASSLNENTEAFF.

The V call is TRBV27, the J call TRBJ1-4; D possibly corresponds to TRBD1 (5 bases). The CDR3 consists of 15 residues. Germline CDR1 reads MNHEY; CDR2 reads SMNVEV (reference sequence). With 2 bases removed from V and 6 bases from J, the gap between germline ends came to 13 bases. CDR3 bases: TGTGCCAGCAGTTTACAAACCGGGGCTGATGAAAAACTGTTTTTT. Its translation: CASSLQTGADEKLFF.

The chain recombines TRBV4-3 with TRBJ2-1, with D tentatively TRBD2 (5 bases). Trimming removed 0 bases from V and 4 bases from J, with 13 bases in between. The germline gives CDR1 LGHNA, CDR2 YSLEER. The length of the CDR3 is 16 residues. This CDR3 is CASSQEPGSVYNEQFF. In nucleotides, the CDR3 is TGCGCCAGCAGCCAAGAACCGGGATCTGTGTACAATGAGCAGTTCTTC.

This clone is a singleton in its sample. The chain employs TRBV28 and TRBJ2-7; D ambiguous. Germline CDR1 and CDR2: MDHEN and SYDVKM. Trimming removed 2 bases from V and 4 bases from J, with 6 bases in between. This CDR3 has 12 residues. Here the CDR3 reads CASSLTHYEQYF. The CDR3 DNA follows: TGTGCCAGCAGTTTAACCCATTACGAGCAGTACTTC. Based on the CDR3 plus reference TRBV28 and TRBJ2-7, the full variable domain is DVKVTQSSRYLVKRTGEKVFLECVQDMDHENMFWYRQDPGLGLRLIYFSYDVKMKEKGDIPEGYSVSREKKERFSLILESASTNQTSMYLCASSLTHYEQYFGPGTRLTVT.

The genes are TRBV11-2 and TRBJ1-1; D might be TRBD1 (6 bases). V lost 2 bases and J lost 1, with 11 bases in between. The CDR3 spans 15 residues. Looked up from germline, CDR1 is SGHAT and CDR2 is FQNNGV. The CDR3 DNA reads as TGTGCCAGCAGCTTAAATTCAGGGGAGAACACTGAAGCTTTCTTT. As protein: CASSLNSGENTEAFF.

This chain joins TRBV7-9 and TRBJ2-7, with unresolved D. Trimming removed 6 bases from V and 6 bases from J, with 9 bases in between. CDR1 is SEHNR, CDR2 FQNEAQ, per germline (reference sequence). The length of the CDR3 is 11 residues. The CDR3 nucleotides read TGTGCCAGCAGGGTGGGTGTCGAGCAGTACTTC. Translated: CASRVGVEQYF.

The gene calls are TRBV18 and TRBJ2-7; possible D gene TRBD1, 6 bases. Trimming removed 6 bases from V and 5 bases from J, with 17 bases in between. CDR1 KGHSH and CDR2 LQKENI come from the germline V gene. The CDR3 has 14 amino acids. In nucleotides, the CDR3 is TGTGCCAGCTCCACCAGGGGTTTCAGACACGAGCAGTACTTC. It encodes CASSTRGFRHEQYF.